A selection of T cell receptor beta chains follows, all from one sample in a study of chemoradiotherapy in HPV16-positive cancers. The assay was immunoSEQ multiplex PCR, and TCRdb's table has in-frame clones only and misses some. The sample gives approximately 12,000 clones, nearly 90% of which show up once; less than 3% is in the top ten. This specimen was taken from a patient who underwent chemoradiotherapy. These receptors were taken from a human donor with HPV-associated anogenital cancer. Each CDR3 is given with its conserved first and last residue. D genes are given only for firm matches. Where a row states a size, it is once, few, many or the class of an expanded clone; other rows omit it.

CDR3nt: TGTGCCAGCAGCTTACGGGGGCGGGGGGGCCAGAATGAGCAGTTCTTC
CDR3aa: CASSLRGRGGQNEQFF
len: 16
d_gene: TRBD2
abundance: NA
j_gene: TRBJ2-1
v_gene: TRBV7-2

CDR3nt: TGTGCCAGCAGTTTACACGGACAGAACTATGGCTACACCTTC
CDR3aa: CASSLHGQNYGYTF
len: 14
d_gene: NA
abundance: NA
j_gene: TRBJ1-2
v_gene: TRBV27

CDR3nt: TGTGCCAGCAGCCCCAGTCTTCAGCCCCAGCATTTT
CDR3aa: CASSPSLQPQHF
len: 12
d_gene: NA
abundance: NA
j_gene: TRBJ1-5
v_gene: TRBV7-8

CDR3nt: TGCGCCAGCAGTGAGTCGGACAGTACTCAAGAGACCCAGTACTTC
CDR3aa: CASSESDSTQETQYF
len: 15
d_gene: NA
abundance: NA
j_gene: TRBJ2-5
v_gene: TRBV10-2

CDR3nt: TGTGCCAGCAAATTTCAGGCGAGAGGCTATGGCTACACCTTC
CDR3aa: CASKFQARGYGYTF
len: 14
d_gene: NA
abundance: NA
j_gene: TRBJ1-2
v_gene: TRBV27

CDR3nt: TGTGCCAGTAGTATAGGGACAGGGAGGACTGAAGCTTTCTTT
CDR3aa: CASSIGTGRTEAFF
len: 14
d_gene: TRBD1
abundance: NA
j_gene: TRBJ1-1
v_gene: TRBV19

CDR3nt: TGTGCCAGCAGCTCGACTAGCGGGGGCACAGATACGCAGTATTTT
CDR3aa: CASSSTSGGTDTQYF
len: 15
d_gene: TRBD2
abundance: NA
j_gene: TRBJ2-3
v_gene: TRBV7-3

CDR3nt: TGTGCCAGCAGTCCGGGCAGGGCATACTCCTACAATGAGCAGTTCTTC
CDR3aa: CASSPGRAYSYNEQFF
len: 16
d_gene: NA
abundance: NA
j_gene: TRBJ2-1
v_gene: TRBV27

CDR3nt: TGTGCCAGCAGTGAACTGGGGGATTCTGGGGCCAACGTCCTGACTTTC
CDR3aa: CASSELGDSGANVLTF
len: 16
d_gene: NA
abundance: NA
j_gene: TRBJ2-6
v_gene: TRBV25-1

CDR3nt: TGCGCCAGCAGACAAACCCTGAACACTGAAGCTTTCTTT
CDR3aa: CASRQTLNTEAFF
len: 13
d_gene: NA
abundance: NA
j_gene: TRBJ1-1
v_gene: TRBV5-1

CDR3nt: TGTGCCAGCAGCTTCTCCGGGACAACTAGCAATCAGCCCCAGCATTTT
CDR3aa: CASSFSGTTSNQPQHF
len: 16
d_gene: NA
abundance: NA
j_gene: TRBJ1-5
v_gene: TRBV7-9

CDR3nt: TGTGCCAGCAGCTTAATTGAGACTTCCTACGAGCAGTACTTC
CDR3aa: CASSLIETSYEQYF
len: 14
d_gene: NA
abundance: NA
j_gene: TRBJ2-7
v_gene: TRBV7-6

CDR3nt: TGTGCCAGCAGTAAGCCAGGGGGTCGGACTGAAGCTTTCTTT
CDR3aa: CASSKPGGRTEAFF
len: 14
d_gene: TRBD1
abundance: NA
j_gene: TRBJ1-1
v_gene: TRBV2

CDR3nt: TGTGCCAGCAGCTTGGTGCCCTTGGGGAGGGGCACAGATACGCAGTATTTT
CDR3aa: CASSLVPLGRGTDTQYF
len: 17
d_gene: TRBD2
abundance: NA
j_gene: TRBJ2-3
v_gene: TRBV5-4

CDR3nt: TGCGCCAGCAGCTTGGTACCCCCCGGACAGGGTGAGACCCAGTACTTC
CDR3aa: CASSLVPPGQGETQYF
len: 16
d_gene: TRBD1
abundance: NA
j_gene: TRBJ2-5
v_gene: TRBV5-1

CDR3nt: TGTGCCACCAGCAGAGCCCTAGTGGCGGGGGGTGGTTTCGGAGAGACCCAGTACTTC
CDR3aa: CATSRALVAGGGFGETQYF
len: 19
d_gene: TRBD2
abundance: NA
j_gene: TRBJ2-5
v_gene: TRBV15

CDR3nt: TGTGCCAGCAGTGAGGTGGCGGGAGTGGGCGATACGCAGTATTTT
CDR3aa: CASSEVAGVGDTQYF
len: 15
d_gene: TRBD2
abundance: NA
j_gene: TRBJ2-3
v_gene: TRBV6-1

CDR3nt: TGTGCCAGCAGCCACAGGACTGGAAACACCATATATTTT
CDR3aa: CASSHRTGNTIYF
len: 13
d_gene: NA
abundance: NA
j_gene: TRBJ1-3
v_gene: TRBV14

CDR3nt: TGTGCCAGCAGCCAGAACGCGGGATCCGGCTCACCCCTCCACTTT
CDR3aa: CASSQNAGSGSPLHF
len: 15
d_gene: NA
abundance: once
j_gene: TRBJ1-6
v_gene: TRBV14

CDR3nt: TGTGCCAGCAGCTTGCGGGGGGGGACTGAAGCTTTCTTT
CDR3aa: CASSLRGGTEAFF
len: 13
d_gene: NA
abundance: NA
j_gene: TRBJ1-1
v_gene: TRBV7-6

CDR3nt: TGTGCCAGCAGCGCTCGACTTGGGATAGGGAATAATTCACCCCTCCACTTT
CDR3aa: CASSARLGIGNNSPLHF
len: 17
d_gene: NA
abundance: NA
j_gene: TRBJ1-6
v_gene: TRBV14

CDR3nt: TGTGCCAGCAGTGAAAACATTGAGGACACAGAAGAGACCCAGTACTTC
CDR3aa: CASSENIEDTEETQYF
len: 16
d_gene: NA
abundance: NA
j_gene: TRBJ2-5
v_gene: TRBV6-1

CDR3nt: TGTGCCAGTAGGGGTACAGGGTCAACTAATGAAAAACTGTTTTTT
CDR3aa: CASRGTGSTNEKLFF
len: 15
d_gene: NA
abundance: NA
j_gene: TRBJ1-4
v_gene: TRBV19

CDR3nt: TGCGCCAGCAGCCAAGTTGCGGGGGGGGAAGAGACCCAGTACTTC
CDR3aa: CASSQVAGGEETQYF
len: 15
d_gene: TRBD2
abundance: NA
j_gene: TRBJ2-5
v_gene: TRBV4-1

CDR3nt: TGTGCCAGCAGTGAAGCACAGCCGGGAGATGGAGGGCGAGCTTTCTTT
CDR3aa: CASSEAQPGDGGRAFF
len: 16
d_gene: NA
abundance: NA
j_gene: TRBJ1-1
v_gene: TRBV6-1

CDR3nt: TGTGCCAGCAGTCGACTCAATTACAATGAGCAGTTCTTC
CDR3aa: CASSRLNYNEQFF
len: 13
d_gene: NA
abundance: NA
j_gene: TRBJ2-1
v_gene: TRBV6-1

CDR3nt: TGTGCCAGCAGCGTAGGCCCTAGCGGGGGACAGTATTTT
CDR3aa: CASSVGPSGGQYF
len: 13
d_gene: TRBD2
abundance: NA
j_gene: TRBJ2-3
v_gene: TRBV9

CDR3nt: TGTGCCAGCAGGGGACAGTCCCGTGGAGTTGGGTTCTTC
CDR3aa: CASRGQSRGVGFF
len: 13
d_gene: TRBD1
abundance: NA
j_gene: TRBJ2-1
v_gene: TRBV27

CDR3nt: TGTGCCAGCAGCTTAGAAGGGTACGCTTCACCCCTCCACTTT
CDR3aa: CASSLEGYASPLHF
len: 14
d_gene: NA
abundance: few
j_gene: TRBJ1-6
v_gene: TRBV7-2

CDR3nt: TGTGCCAGTAGTGATAAGCGAACTAATGAAAAACTGTTTTTT
CDR3aa: CASSDKRTNEKLFF
len: 14
d_gene: NA
abundance: NA
j_gene: TRBJ1-4
v_gene: TRBV19

CDR3nt: TGCGCCAGCTCCAACAACAGGGACGAAGCTTTCTTT
CDR3aa: CASSNNRDEAFF
len: 12
d_gene: NA
abundance: NA
j_gene: TRBJ1-1
v_gene: TRBV10-1

CDR3nt: TGTGCCAGCATCCCCCCCGAGGGTTCGCCCCAGCATTTT
CDR3aa: CASIPPEGSPQHF
len: 13
d_gene: NA
abundance: NA
j_gene: TRBJ1-5
v_gene: TRBV2

CDR3nt: TGCAGTGCGGCATACAATGAGCAGTTCTTC
CDR3aa: CSAAYNEQFF
len: 10
d_gene: NA
abundance: NA
j_gene: TRBJ2-1
v_gene: TRBV20-1

CDR3nt: TGCGCCAGCAGCTTGGGGGGACTAGCGGGTTCTGGGGCCAACGTCCTGACTTTC
CDR3aa: CASSLGGLAGSGANVLTF
len: 18
d_gene: TRBD2
abundance: few
j_gene: TRBJ2-6
v_gene: TRBV5-1

CDR3nt: TGTGCCAGCAGCCCTACGGACAGTAGCCTTTATGGCTACACCTTC
CDR3aa: CASSPTDSSLYGYTF
len: 15
d_gene: NA
abundance: once
j_gene: TRBJ1-2
v_gene: TRBV5-6

CDR3nt: TGTGCCAGCAGCTTCCCGGGAGGGCTTAGGAATGAGCAGTTCTTC
CDR3aa: CASSFPGGLRNEQFF
len: 15
d_gene: TRBD2
abundance: NA
j_gene: TRBJ2-1
v_gene: TRBV5-8

CDR3nt: TGTGCCAGCAGTCCTATACCTCGGGCAACAGATACGCAGTATTTT
CDR3aa: CASSPIPRATDTQYF
len: 15
d_gene: NA
abundance: NA
j_gene: TRBJ2-3
v_gene: TRBV9

CDR3nt: TGTGCCAGCAGCTTGGTGGGGGAGCACTATGGCTACACCTTC
CDR3aa: CASSLVGEHYGYTF
len: 14
d_gene: NA
abundance: NA
j_gene: TRBJ1-2
v_gene: TRBV5-4

CDR3nt: TGTGCCAGCAGAAACCAAGGGAGGGAGACCCAGTACTTC
CDR3aa: CASRNQGRETQYF
len: 13
d_gene: NA
abundance: NA
j_gene: TRBJ2-5
v_gene: TRBV11-2

CDR3nt: TGTGCCAGCAGCTTGTCCGGGACTAGCGTCGATGAGCAGTTCTTC
CDR3aa: CASSLSGTSVDEQFF
len: 15
d_gene: TRBD2
abundance: NA
j_gene: TRBJ2-1
v_gene: TRBV5-6

CDR3nt: TGTGCCATCAGTTATATGAATGAGCAGTTCTTC
CDR3aa: CAISYMNEQFF
len: 11
d_gene: NA
abundance: NA
j_gene: TRBJ2-1
v_gene: TRBV10-3

CDR3nt: TGTGCCTGGAGCGCCTCTGGAAACACCATATATTTT
CDR3aa: CAWSASGNTIYF
len: 12
d_gene: NA
abundance: NA
j_gene: TRBJ1-3
v_gene: TRBV30

CDR3nt: TGTGCCAGCAGCGTATTAGGGGGCAATTCACCCCTCCACTTT
CDR3aa: CASSVLGGNSPLHF
len: 14
d_gene: TRBD1
abundance: NA
j_gene: TRBJ1-6
v_gene: TRBV9

CDR3nt: TGTGCCACCAGCAGAGTCGTGGGGGTTAGCAATCAGCCCCAGCATTTT
CDR3aa: CATSRVVGVSNQPQHF
len: 16
d_gene: NA
abundance: NA
j_gene: TRBJ1-5
v_gene: TRBV15

CDR3nt: TGTGCCAGCTCGCCCGTAGGTAGCGCCTACGAGCAGTACTTC
CDR3aa: CASSPVGSAYEQYF
len: 14
d_gene: NA
abundance: NA
j_gene: TRBJ2-7
v_gene: TRBV7-9

CDR3nt: TGTGCCAGCACCTCAGACATGTCCTACGAGCAGTACTTC
CDR3aa: CASTSDMSYEQYF
len: 13
d_gene: NA
abundance: NA
j_gene: TRBJ2-7
v_gene: TRBV6-5

CDR3nt: TGTGCCAGCAGCTTAGTGCCCCCCGGGACAGGGTCCTACGAGCAGTACTTC
CDR3aa: CASSLVPPGTGSYEQYF
len: 17
d_gene: TRBD1
abundance: NA
j_gene: TRBJ2-7
v_gene: TRBV13

CDR3nt: TGTGCCAGTAGGGGCGGGGGATACAATGAGCAGTTCTTC
CDR3aa: CASRGGGYNEQFF
len: 13
d_gene: TRBD2
abundance: NA
j_gene: TRBJ2-1
v_gene: TRBV19

CDR3nt: TGTGCCAGCAGCGGAGGGACTAGCTACGAGCAGTACTTC
CDR3aa: CASSGGTSYEQYF
len: 13
d_gene: TRBD2
abundance: NA
j_gene: TRBJ2-7
v_gene: TRBV5-6

CDR3nt: TGTGCCAGCAATCGTGGGACGACCTCCGGCTACACCTTC
CDR3aa: CASNRGTTSGYTF
len: 13
d_gene: NA
abundance: NA
j_gene: TRBJ1-2
v_gene: TRBV7-2

CDR3nt: TGTGCCAGCAGCTTAGTGTTCAGGACGGCTGAGCAGTTCTTC
CDR3aa: CASSLVFRTAEQFF
len: 14
d_gene: NA
abundance: NA
j_gene: TRBJ2-1
v_gene: TRBV7-9

CDR3nt: TGTGCCAGCACCACAAGAGGGGGCGATGAAAAACTGTTTTTT
CDR3aa: CASTTRGGDEKLFF
len: 14
d_gene: TRBD1
abundance: NA
j_gene: TRBJ1-4
v_gene: TRBV7-6

CDR3nt: TGCAGCGTTGAACCCGGGACAGGGAGCTCCTACGAGCAGTACTTC
CDR3aa: CSVEPGTGSSYEQYF
len: 15
d_gene: TRBD1
abundance: NA
j_gene: TRBJ2-7
v_gene: TRBV29-1